This TCR beta chain emerged from a study of blood T cell repertoires in COVID-19. The wider study: There were acute and convalescent COVID-19 samples, and they came from the United States, Italy and Spain.

With V trimmed by 4 bases and J by 6 bases, 13 bases remained unmatched. The CDR3 contains 16 residues. CDR1 is PRHDT and CDR2 is FYEKMQ in the germline V gene (reference sequence). Seattle's enrolled individuals joined amid active infection and were then monitored longitudinally. Per the study methods: Amplification with reference gene primers provided the estimates of nucleated cell counts. Sequenced by immunoSEQ multiplex PCR; TCRdb stores in-frame clones only, minus some. V, J and clone size were drawn from that table, and D and trimming were deduced from the DNA. The sample includes fewer than 140,000 clones, 76% of them seen just once.

This chain links TRBV13 with TRBJ2-7, with 9 positions matching TRBD2. Sequencing input: peripheral blood. The TCR comes from a man at least 80 years old with COVID-19, enrolled during active disease. The CDR3 DNA reads as TGTGCCAGCAGCTGGACCATAGCGGGAGTGCAAGGCGAGCAGTACTTC. It specifies CASSWTIAGVQGEQYF.